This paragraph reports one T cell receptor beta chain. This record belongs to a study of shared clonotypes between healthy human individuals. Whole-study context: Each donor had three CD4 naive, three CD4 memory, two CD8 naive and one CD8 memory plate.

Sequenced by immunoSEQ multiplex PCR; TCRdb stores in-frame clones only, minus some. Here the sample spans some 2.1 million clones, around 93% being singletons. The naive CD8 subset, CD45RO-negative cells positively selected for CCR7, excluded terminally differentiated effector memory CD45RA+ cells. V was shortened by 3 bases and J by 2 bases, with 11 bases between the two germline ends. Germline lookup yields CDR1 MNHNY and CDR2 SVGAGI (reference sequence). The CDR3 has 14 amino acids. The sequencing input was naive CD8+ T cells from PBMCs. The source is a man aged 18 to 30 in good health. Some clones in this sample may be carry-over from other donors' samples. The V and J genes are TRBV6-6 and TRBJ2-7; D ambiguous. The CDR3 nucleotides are TGTGCCAGCAGTTATATGTCTTGGGCCTACGAGCAGTACTTC. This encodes CASSYMSWAYEQYF.